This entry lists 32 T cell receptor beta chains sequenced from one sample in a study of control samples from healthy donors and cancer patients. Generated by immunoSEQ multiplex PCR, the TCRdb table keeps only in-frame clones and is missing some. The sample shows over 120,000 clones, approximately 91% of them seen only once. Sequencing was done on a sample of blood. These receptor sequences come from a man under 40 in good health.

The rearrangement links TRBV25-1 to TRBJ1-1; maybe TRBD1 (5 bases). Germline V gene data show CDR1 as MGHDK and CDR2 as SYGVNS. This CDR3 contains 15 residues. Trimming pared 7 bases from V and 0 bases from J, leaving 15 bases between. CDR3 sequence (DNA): TGTGCCAGCACTGGAGGAAAGGGGATGAACACTGAAGCTTTCTTT. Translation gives CASTGGKGMNTEAFF.

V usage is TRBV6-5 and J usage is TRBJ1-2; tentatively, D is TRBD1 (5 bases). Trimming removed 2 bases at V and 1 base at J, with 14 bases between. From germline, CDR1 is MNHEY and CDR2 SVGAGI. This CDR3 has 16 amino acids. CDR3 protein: CASSYISEDINYGYTF. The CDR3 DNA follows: TGTGCCAGCAGTTACATAAGCGAGGACATTAACTATGGCTACACCTTC.

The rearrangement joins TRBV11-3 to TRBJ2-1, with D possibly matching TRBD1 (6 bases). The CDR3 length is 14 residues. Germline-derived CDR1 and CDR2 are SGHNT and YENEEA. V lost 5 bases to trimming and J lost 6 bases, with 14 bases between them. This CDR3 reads CASSITGSGNEQFF. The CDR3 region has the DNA TGTGCCAGCAGCATAACAGGGTCCGGCAATGAGCAGTTCTTC.

The CDR3 DNA reads TGTGCCAGCAGCACGAGCGGGGACTCTGGGGCCAACGTCCTGACTTTC. It codes for CASSTSGDSGANVLTF. The J gene is TRBJ2-6, the V gene TRBV9; 7 bases agree with TRBD2. In germline, CDR1 is SGDLS, CDR2 YYNGEE. V was pared by 4 bases and J by 0 bases, with 4 bases of the junction left unmatched. The CDR3 totals 16 residues. The variable domain in full, completed from reference TRBV9 and TRBJ2-6, reads DSGVTQTPKHLITATGQRVTLRCSPRSGDLSVYWYQQSLDQGLQFLIQYYNGEERAKGNILERFSAQQFPDLHSELNLSSLELGDSALYFCASSTSGDSGANVLTFGAGSRLTVL.

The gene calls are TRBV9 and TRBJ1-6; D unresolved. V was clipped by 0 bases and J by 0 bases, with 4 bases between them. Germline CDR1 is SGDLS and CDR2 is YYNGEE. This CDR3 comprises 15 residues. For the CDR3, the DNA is TGTGCCAGCAGCGTAGGCGGCTCCTATAATTCACCCCTCCACTTT. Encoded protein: CASSVGGSYNSPLHF.

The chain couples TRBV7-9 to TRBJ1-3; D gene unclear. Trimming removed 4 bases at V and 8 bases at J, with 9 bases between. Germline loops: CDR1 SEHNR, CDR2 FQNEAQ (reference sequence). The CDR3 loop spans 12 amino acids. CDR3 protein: CASSSIGDTIYF. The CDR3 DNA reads TGTGCCAGCAGCTCCATTGGGGACACCATATATTTT.

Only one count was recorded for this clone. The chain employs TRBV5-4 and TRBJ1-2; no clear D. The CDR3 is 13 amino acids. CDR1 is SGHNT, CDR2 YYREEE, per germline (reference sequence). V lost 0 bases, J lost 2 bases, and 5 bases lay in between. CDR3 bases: TGTGCCAGCAGCTTGGACGGAAACTATGGCTACACCTTC. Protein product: CASSLDGNYGYTF.

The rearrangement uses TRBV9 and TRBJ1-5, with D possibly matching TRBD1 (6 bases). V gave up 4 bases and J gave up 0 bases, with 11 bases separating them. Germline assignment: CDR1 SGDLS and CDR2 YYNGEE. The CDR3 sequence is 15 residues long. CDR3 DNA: TGTGCCAGCAGCCCTGGACAGTTTAGCAATCAGCCCCAGCATTTT. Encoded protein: CASSPGQFSNQPQHF. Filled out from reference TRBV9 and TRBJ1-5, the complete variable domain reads DSGVTQTPKHLITATGQRVTLRCSPRSGDLSVYWYQQSLDQGLQFLIQYYNGEERAKGNILERFSAQQFPDLHSELNLSSLELGDSALYFCASSPGQFSNQPQHFGDGTRLSIL.

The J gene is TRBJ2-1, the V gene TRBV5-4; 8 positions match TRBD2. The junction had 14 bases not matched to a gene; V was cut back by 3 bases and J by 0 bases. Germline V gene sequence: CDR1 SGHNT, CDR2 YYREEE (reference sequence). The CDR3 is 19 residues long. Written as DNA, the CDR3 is TGTGCCAGCAGCTCGTCGTTTAGCGGGGTCCGAACCTCCTACAATGAGCAGTTCTTC. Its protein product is CASSSSFSGVRTSYNEQFF.

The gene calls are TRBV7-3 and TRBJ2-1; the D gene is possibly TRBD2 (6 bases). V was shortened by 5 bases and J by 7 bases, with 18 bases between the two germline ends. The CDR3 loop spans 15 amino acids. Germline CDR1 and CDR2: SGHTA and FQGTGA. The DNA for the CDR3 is TGTGCCAGCAGCGACCCCGGGACTGGACCGAATGAGCAGTTCTTC. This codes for CASSDPGTGPNEQFF.

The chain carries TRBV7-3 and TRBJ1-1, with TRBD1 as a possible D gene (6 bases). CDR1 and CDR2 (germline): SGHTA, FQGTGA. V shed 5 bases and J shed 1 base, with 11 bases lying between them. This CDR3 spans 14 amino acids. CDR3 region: CASSPGQRNTEAFF. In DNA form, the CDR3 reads TGTGCCAGCAGCCCCGGACAGAGGAACACTGAAGCTTTCTTT.

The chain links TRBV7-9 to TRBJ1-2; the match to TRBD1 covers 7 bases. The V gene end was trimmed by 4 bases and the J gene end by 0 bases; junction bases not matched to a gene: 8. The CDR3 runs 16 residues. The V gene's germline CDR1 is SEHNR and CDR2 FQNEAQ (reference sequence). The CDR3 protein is CASSSLTGTANYGYTF. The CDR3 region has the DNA TGTGCCAGCAGCTCCCTGACCGGGACAGCTAACTATGGCTACACCTTC.

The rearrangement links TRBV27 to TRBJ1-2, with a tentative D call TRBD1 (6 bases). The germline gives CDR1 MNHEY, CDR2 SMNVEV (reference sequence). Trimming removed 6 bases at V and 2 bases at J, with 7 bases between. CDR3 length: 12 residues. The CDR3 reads CASRTGNYGYTF. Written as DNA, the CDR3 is TGTGCCAGCAGGACAGGAAACTATGGCTACACCTTC.

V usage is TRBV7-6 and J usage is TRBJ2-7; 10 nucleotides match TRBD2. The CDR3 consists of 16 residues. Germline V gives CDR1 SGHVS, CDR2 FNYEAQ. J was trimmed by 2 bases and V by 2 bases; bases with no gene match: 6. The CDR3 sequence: CASSLSASGGAYEQYF. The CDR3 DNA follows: TGTGCCAGCAGCTTATCGGCAAGCGGGGGGGCCTACGAGCAGTACTTC.

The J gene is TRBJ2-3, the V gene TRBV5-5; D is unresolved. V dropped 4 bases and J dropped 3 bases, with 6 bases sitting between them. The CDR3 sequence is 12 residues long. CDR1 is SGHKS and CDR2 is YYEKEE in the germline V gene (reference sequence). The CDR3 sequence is CASSPQTDTQYF. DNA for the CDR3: TGTGCCAGCAGCCCACAGACAGATACGCAGTATTTT.

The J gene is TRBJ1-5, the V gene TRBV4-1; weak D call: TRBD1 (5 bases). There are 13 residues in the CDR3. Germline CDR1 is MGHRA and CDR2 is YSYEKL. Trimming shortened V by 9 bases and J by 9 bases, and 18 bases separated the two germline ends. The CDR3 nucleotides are TGCGCCAGATTGTGGCAGGGTGTATGGCCCCAGCATTTT. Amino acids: CARLWQGVWPQHF.

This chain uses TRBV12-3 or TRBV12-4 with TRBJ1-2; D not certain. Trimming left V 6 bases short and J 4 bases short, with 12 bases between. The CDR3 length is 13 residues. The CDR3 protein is CASSPRGSYGYTF. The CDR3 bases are TGTGCCAGCAGCCCGCGAGGTAGCTATGGCTACACCTTC.

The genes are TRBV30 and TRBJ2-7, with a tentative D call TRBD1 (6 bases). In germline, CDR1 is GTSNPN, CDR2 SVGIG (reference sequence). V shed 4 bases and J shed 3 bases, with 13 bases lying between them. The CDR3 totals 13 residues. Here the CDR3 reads CAWTRDIGYEQYF. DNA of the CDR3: TGTGCCTGGACCAGGGACATAGGCTACGAGCAGTACTTC.

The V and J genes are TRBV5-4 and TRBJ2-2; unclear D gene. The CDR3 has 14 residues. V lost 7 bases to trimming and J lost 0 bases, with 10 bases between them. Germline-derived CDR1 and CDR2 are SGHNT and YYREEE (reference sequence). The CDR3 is CASLNGPNTGELFF. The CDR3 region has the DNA TGTGCCAGCTTGAACGGACCGAACACCGGGGAGCTGTTTTTT. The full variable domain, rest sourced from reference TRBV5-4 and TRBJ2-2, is ETGVTQSPTHLIKTRGQQVTLRCSSQSGHNTVSWYQQALGQGPQFIFQYYREEENGRGNFPPRFSGLQFPNYSSELNVNALELDDSALYLCASLNGPNTGELFFGEGSRLTVL.

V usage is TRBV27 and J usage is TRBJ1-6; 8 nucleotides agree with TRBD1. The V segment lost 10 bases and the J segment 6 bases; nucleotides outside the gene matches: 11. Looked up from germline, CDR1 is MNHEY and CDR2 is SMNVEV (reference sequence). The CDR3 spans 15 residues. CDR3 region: CATRPGDRLNSPLHF. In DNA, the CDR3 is TGTGCCACTAGACCCGGGGACAGGCTTAATTCACCCCTCCACTTT.

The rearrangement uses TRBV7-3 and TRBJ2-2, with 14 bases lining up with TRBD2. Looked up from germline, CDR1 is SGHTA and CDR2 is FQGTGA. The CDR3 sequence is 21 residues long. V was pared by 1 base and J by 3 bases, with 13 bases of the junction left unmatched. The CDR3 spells CASSLKLPRLAGGPDTGELFF. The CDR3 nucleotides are TGTGCCAGCAGCTTAAAATTACCAAGACTAGCGGGGGGGCCCGACACCGGGGAGCTGTTTTTT.

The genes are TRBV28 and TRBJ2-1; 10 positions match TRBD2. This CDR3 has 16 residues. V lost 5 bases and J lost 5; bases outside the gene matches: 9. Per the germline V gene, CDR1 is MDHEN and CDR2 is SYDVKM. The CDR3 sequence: CASSRASSGGHNEQFF. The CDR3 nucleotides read TGTGCCAGCAGTCGAGCTTCTAGCGGGGGACACAATGAGCAGTTCTTC.

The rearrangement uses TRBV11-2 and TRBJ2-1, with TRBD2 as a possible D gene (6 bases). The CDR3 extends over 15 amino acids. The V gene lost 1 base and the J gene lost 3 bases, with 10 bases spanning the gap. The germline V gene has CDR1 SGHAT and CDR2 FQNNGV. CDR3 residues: CASSLVAGFYNEQFF. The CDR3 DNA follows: TGTGCCAGCAGCTTAGTGGCGGGGTTCTACAATGAGCAGTTCTTC.

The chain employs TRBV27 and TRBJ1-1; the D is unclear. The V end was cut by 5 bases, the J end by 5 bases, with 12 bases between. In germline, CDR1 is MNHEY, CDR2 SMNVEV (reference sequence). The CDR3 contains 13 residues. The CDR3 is CASSLLRWTEAFF. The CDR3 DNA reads TGTGCCAGCAGTCTCTTGCGTTGGACTGAAGCTTTCTTT.

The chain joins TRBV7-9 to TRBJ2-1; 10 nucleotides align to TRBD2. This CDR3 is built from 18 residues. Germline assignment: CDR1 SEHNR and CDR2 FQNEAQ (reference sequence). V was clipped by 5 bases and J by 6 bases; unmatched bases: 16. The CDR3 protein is CASSLSALLAGPSNEQFF. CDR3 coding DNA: TGTGCCAGCAGCCTTTCGGCCCTACTAGCGGGGCCCTCCAATGAGCAGTTCTTC.

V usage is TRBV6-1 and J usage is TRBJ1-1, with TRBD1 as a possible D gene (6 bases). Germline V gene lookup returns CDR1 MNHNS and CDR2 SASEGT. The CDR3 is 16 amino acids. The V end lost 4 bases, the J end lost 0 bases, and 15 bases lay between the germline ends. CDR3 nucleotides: TGTGCCAGCAGTGGAGGCAGGGGAGCAGTGAACACTGAAGCTTTCTTT. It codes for CASSGGRGAVNTEAFF.

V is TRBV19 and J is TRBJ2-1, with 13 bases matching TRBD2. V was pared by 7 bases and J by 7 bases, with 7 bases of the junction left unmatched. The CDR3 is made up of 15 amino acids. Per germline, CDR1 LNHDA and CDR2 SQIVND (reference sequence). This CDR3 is CASTILAGGLNEQFF. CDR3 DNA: TGTGCCAGTACCATACTAGCGGGGGGGTTGAATGAGCAGTTCTTC.

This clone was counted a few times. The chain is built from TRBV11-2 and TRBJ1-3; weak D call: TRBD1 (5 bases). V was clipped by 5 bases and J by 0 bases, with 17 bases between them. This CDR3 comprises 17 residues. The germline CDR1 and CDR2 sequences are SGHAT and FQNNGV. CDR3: CASSRAGTGYSGNTIYF. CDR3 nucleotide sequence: TGTGCCAGCAGCCGAGCCGGGACGGGGTACTCTGGAAACACCATATATTTT.

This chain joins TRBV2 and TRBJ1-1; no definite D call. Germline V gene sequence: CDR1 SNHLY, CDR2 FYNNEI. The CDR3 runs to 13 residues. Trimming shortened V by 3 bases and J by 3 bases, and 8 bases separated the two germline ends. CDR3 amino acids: CASSETWDTEAFF. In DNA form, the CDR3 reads TGTGCCAGCAGTGAGACATGGGACACTGAAGCTTTCTTT.

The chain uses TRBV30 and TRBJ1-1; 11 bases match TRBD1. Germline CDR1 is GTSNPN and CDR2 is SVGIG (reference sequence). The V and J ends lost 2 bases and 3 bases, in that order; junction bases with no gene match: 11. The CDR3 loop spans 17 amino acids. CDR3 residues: CAWSPRTGTGGHTEAFF. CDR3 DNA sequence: TGTGCCTGGAGTCCAAGAACCGGGACAGGGGGTCACACTGAAGCTTTCTTT.

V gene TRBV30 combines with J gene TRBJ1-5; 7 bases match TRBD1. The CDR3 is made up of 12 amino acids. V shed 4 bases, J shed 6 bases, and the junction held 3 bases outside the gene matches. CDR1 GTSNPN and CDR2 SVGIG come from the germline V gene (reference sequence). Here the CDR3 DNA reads TGTGCCTGGAACAGGGGCGGTCAGCCCCAGCATTTT. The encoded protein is CAWNRGGQPQHF.

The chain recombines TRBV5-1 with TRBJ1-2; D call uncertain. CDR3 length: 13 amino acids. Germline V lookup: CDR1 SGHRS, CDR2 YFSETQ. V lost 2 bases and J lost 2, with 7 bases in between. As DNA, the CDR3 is TGCGCCAGCAGCTTAGGTCTGAACTATGGCTACACCTTC. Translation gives CASSLGLNYGYTF. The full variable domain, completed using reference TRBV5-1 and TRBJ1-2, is KAGVTQTPRYLIKTRGQQVTLSCSPISGHRSVSWYQQTPGQGLQFLFEYFSETQRNKGNFPGRFSGRQFSNSRSEMNVSTLELGDSALYLCASSLGLNYGYTFGSGTRLTVV.